Listed below are T cell receptor beta chains from one sample, sequenced in a study of Ad26.COV2.S vaccination and SARS-CoV-2 variants. Generated by immunoSEQ multiplex PCR, the TCRdb table keeps only in-frame clones and is missing some. The sample has about 280,000 clones; approximately 87% are singletons. The sequencing here drew on peripheral blood, taken in a trial of Ad26.COV2.S vaccine versus placebo. The receptors were sampled from a person between 18 and 65 years old who received the Ad26.COV2.S COVID-19 vaccine or a placebo. Each CDR3 is given with its conserved first and last residue.

j_gene | v_gene | CDR3aa
TRBJ1-1 | TRBV14 | CASSQGGGWGTEAFF
TRBJ1-2 | TRBV7-2 | CASSQTGIGYTF
TRBJ1-5 | TRBV5-1 | CASSINTGGNQPQHF
TRBJ2-6 | TRBV10-3 | CAISESNRGTSSGANVLTF
TRBJ2-6 | TRBV7-9 | CASSRPPGTSGGESGANVLTF
TRBJ1-1 | TRBV5-1 | CASSSKTGSTEAFF
TRBJ2-1 | TRBV24-1 | CATSDLHGTEKYNEQFF
TRBJ2-7 | TRBV19 | CASSAHREAVYEQYF
TRBJ2-7 | TRBV3-1/TRBV3-2 | CASSPGGSAFEQYF
TRBJ1-6 | TRBV5-1 | CASSSDRGLGNSPLHF
TRBJ2-2 | TRBV5-1 | CASSSTAGGTGELFF
TRBJ1-2 | TRBV10-2 | CASSGQGAYYGYTF
TRBJ1-3 | TRBV2 | CASRVGYSGNTIYF
TRBJ2-7 | TRBV5-4 | CASSLGPSAEQYF
TRBJ1-3 | TRBV3-1/TRBV3-2 | CASSQWRRSGNTIYF